The 9 T cell receptor beta chains below were found in one sample sequenced in a study of blood T cells in healthy people across ages (dated by TCRdb to between 2015 and 2016). The library was prepared using 5' RACE. The reads were generated on an Illumina HiSeq 2500. The second PCR ran for about 7 to 11 cycles and used a J-beta primer mix along with a sample-barcoded 5' primer. TCRdb applied fastp at Q25 and MiXCR to the public reads, then kept only in-frame beta chains. A single entry per CDR3 protein holds the most common genes and DNA from its merged rows. The sample table holds 1.5 million to 2 million distinct CDR3 sequences, of which 28% were seen once. The ten biggest clones cover 7.7% of the sample. Specimen: blood. The origin of the receptors is a young woman in good health.

This clonotype was seen a few times. The V call is TRBV28, the J call TRBJ2-7, with no clear D. CDR3 length equals 17 residues. Germline CDR1 MDHEN, CDR2 SYDVKM. Trimming shortened V by 7 bases and J by 0 bases, and 22 bases separated the two germline ends. CDR3 coding DNA: TGTGCCAGCACCTCTCTCCGGGCAGCCCTTAGCTCCTACGAGCAGTACTTC. Encoded protein: CASTSLRAALSSYEQYF.

Only a few counts were recorded for this clonotype. The V call is TRBV11-2, the J call TRBJ1-5, with 8 positions matching TRBD1. Germline CDR1 SGHAT, CDR2 FQNNGV. This CDR3 is built from 17 residues. J was trimmed by 2 bases and V by 4 bases; bases with no gene match: 10. The CDR3, as DNA: TGTGCCAGCAGCTCCGGACAGGGACCTTATGGCAATCAGCCCCAGCATTTT. Amino acids: CASSSGQGPYGNQPQHF.

This clonotype turned up a few times. CDR3 in DNA: TGTGCCAGCAGCCACGGGGCCGAACGTTCGGAGACCCAGTACTTC. Amino acid sequence: CASSHGAERSETQYF. This chain joins TRBV3-1 and TRBJ2-5; either TRBD1 or TRBD2 may fit D (5 bases each). In germline, CDR1 is LGHDT, CDR2 YNNKEL (reference sequence). CDR3 size: 15 residues. Trimming left V 3 bases short and J 5 bases short, with 16 bases between.

This clonotype was seen at least ten times. This chain uses TRBV9 with TRBJ2-3, with 8 nucleotides matching TRBD2. The ends lost 4 bases at V and 0 bases at J; junction bases unmatched: 10. In germline, CDR1 is SGDLS, CDR2 YYNGEE. There are 17 residues in the CDR3. Here the CDR3 reads CASSPRTTSGSTDTQYF. DNA for the CDR3: TGTGCCAGCAGCCCCCGGACCACTAGCGGAAGCACAGATACGCAGTATTTT.

CDR3 DNA: TGTGCCAGCAGTGAAGCGGGGCCCAATAATTCACCCCTCCACTTT. Translation gives CASSEAGPNNSPLHF. The chain has TRBV6-1 and TRBJ1-6; D perhaps matches TRBD1 (5 bases). CDR1 and CDR2 (germline): MNHNS, SASEGT. The CDR3 consists of 15 residues. Trimming removed 0 bases at V and 5 bases at J, with 8 bases between.

This clonotype has at least ten counts. V and J are TRBV7-3 and TRBJ2-7; 10 bases are a match to TRBD1. Germline V gene sequence: CDR1 SGHTA, CDR2 FQGTGA. Trimming removed 5 bases from V and 5 bases from J; junction bases left unmatched: 6. The CDR3 sequence is 14 residues long. CDR3 sequence (DNA): TGTGCCAGCAGCCTCGGGACAGGGGAAGACGAGCAGTACTTC. Protein sequence: CASSLGTGEDEQYF.

This clonotype was detected only a few times. This chain joins TRBV7-9 and TRBJ2-7; D ambiguous. V shed 1 base and J shed 2 bases, with 12 bases lying between them. This CDR3 comprises 15 residues. Looked up from germline, CDR1 is SEHNR and CDR2 is FQNEAQ (reference sequence). The CDR3 protein is CASSLVNTITYEQYF. The CDR3 nucleotides read TGTGCCAGCAGCTTAGTAAACACGATTACCTACGAGCAGTACTTC.

In this sample, this clonotype turned up many times. The chain carries TRBV3-1 and TRBJ2-7, with 10 bases matching TRBD2. The length of the CDR3 is 14 residues. Per germline, CDR1 LGHDT and CDR2 YNNKEL (reference sequence). Trimming took 2 bases from V and 7 from J; bases not matched to a gene: 5. In nucleotides, the CDR3 is TGTGCCAGCAGCCAACTAGCGGGAGACGGGGAGCAGTACTTC. Its protein product is CASSQLAGDGEQYF.

This clonotype was found a few times. The gene calls are TRBV12-3 or TRBV12-4 and TRBJ2-7; no reliable D call. The length of the CDR3 is 13 residues. The CDR3 bases are TGTGTCAGTAGCCTTCGTGGGGTCTACGAGCAGTACTTC. This encodes CVSSLRGVYEQYF.